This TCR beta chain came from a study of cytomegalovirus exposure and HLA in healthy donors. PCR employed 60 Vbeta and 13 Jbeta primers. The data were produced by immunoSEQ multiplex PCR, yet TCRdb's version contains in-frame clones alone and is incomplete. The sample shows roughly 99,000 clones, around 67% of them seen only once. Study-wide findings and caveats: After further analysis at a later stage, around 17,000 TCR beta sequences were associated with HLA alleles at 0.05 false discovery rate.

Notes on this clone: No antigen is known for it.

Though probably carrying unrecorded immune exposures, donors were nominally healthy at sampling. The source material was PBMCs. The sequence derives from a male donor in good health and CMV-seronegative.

The CDR3 nucleotides are TGTGCCAGCGGGCCTTACTTCGACTATGGCTACACCTTC. Its protein is CASGPYFDYGYTF. The chain couples TRBV5-6 to TRBJ1-2; D unresolved. Per germline, CDR1 SGHDT and CDR2 YYEEEE. The germline V and J ends were trimmed by 7 bases and 3 bases, with 13 bases remaining between them. There are 13 residues in the CDR3.